Below are 24 T cell receptor beta chains sequenced from a single sample in a study of blood T cell repertoires in COVID-19. Method: immunoSEQ multiplex PCR; TCRdb's copy keeps in-frame clones and lacks some. The table lists 130,000 or so clones, about 80% of them singletons. The sample comprised PBMCs or T cells enriched from blood (not recorded which). Every receptor here comes from a man between 50 and 59 years old who had recovered from COVID-19.

The chain has TRBV7-2 and TRBJ2-1, with TRBD2 matching 16 bases. This CDR3 has 18 residues. J was trimmed by 3 bases and V by 4 bases; bases with no gene match: 6. The V gene's germline CDR1 is SGHTA and CDR2 FQGNSA. The CDR3 is CASSSGTSGGAVYNEQFF. In DNA, the CDR3 is TGTGCCAGCAGCTCAGGGACTAGCGGGGGGGCTGTCTACAATGAGCAGTTCTTC.

The chain combines TRBV5-4 with TRBJ1-1, with 9 bases identical to TRBD1. This CDR3 has 16 amino acids. Germline lookup yields CDR1 SGHNT and CDR2 YYREEE (reference sequence). Losses at the gene ends were 1 base for V and 3 bases for J; bases not matched to a gene: 7. The CDR3 sequence is CASSLPGQGLYTEAFF. DNA of the CDR3: TGTGCCAGCAGCTTGCCGGGACAGGGTTTGTACACTGAAGCTTTCTTT.

Notes on this clone: The identical CDR3 is also encoded by other nucleotide sequences in the sample. V usage is TRBV7-9 and J usage is TRBJ2-7; D remains ambiguous. Germline-derived CDR1 and CDR2 are SEHNR and FQNEAQ (reference sequence). Trimming left V 5 bases short and J 1 base short, with 3 bases between. CDR3 size: 11 residues. In DNA, the CDR3 is TGTGCCAGCAGCCTGTCCTACGAGCAGTACTTC. Residues: CASSLSYEQYF.

The V call is TRBV19, the J call TRBJ1-5, with unresolved D. CDR1 is LNHDA and CDR2 is SQIVND in the germline V gene (reference sequence). The CDR3 contains 15 residues. V gave up 7 bases and J gave up 2 bases, with 15 bases separating them. The DNA of the CDR3 is TGTGCCAGTAATCGAGGGAACTTTGGCAATCAGCCCCAGCATTTT. Its protein product is CASNRGNFGNQPQHF.

The chain uses TRBV16 and TRBJ1-4; 7 positions agree with TRBD1. The CDR3 has 16 residues. J lost 3 bases, V lost 4 bases, and 8 bases had no gene match. Germline V CDR1 and CDR2: KGHSY, FQNENV. The CDR3 reads CASSLYDRVANEKLFF. The CDR3 DNA reads TGTGCCAGCAGCCTCTACGACAGGGTGGCTAATGAAAAACTGTTTTTT. The full variable domain, rest sourced from reference TRBV16 and TRBJ1-4, is GEEVAQTPKHLVRGEGQKAKLYCAPIKGHSYVFWYQQVLKNEFKFLISFQNENVFDETGMPKERFSAKCLPNSPCSLEIQATKLEDSAVYFCASSLYDRVANEKLFFGSGTQLSVL.

The gene calls are TRBV5-3 and TRBJ2-7; 10 bases are a match to TRBD1. TRBV5-3 is placed among ORFs of uncertain function. This CDR3 region has 14 residues. V shed 3 bases, J shed 5 bases, and the junction held 5 bases outside the gene matches. DNA of the CDR3: TGTGCCAGAAGCTCCGGGACAGGGGATGACGAGCAGTACTTC. Its protein is CARSSGTGDDEQYF.

There are a few counts of this clone. The genes are TRBV5-8 and TRBJ2-7, with TRBD1 matching 9 bases. After removal of 2 bases from V and 2 bases from J, the junction contained 2 bases not matched to a gene. This CDR3 comprises 14 residues. CDR1 and CDR2 from the germline V gene are SGHTS and YDEGEE. CDR3 nucleotides: TGTGCCAGCAGCTTAGGACAGGGGCCCTACGAGCAGTACTTC. Its protein is CASSLGQGPYEQYF. Looking up the rest from reference TRBV5-8 and TRBJ2-7 gives the full variable domain: EAGVTQSPTHLIKTRGQQATLRCSPISGHTSVYWYQQALGLGLQFLLWYDEGEERNRGNFPPRFSGRQFPNYSSELNVNALELEDSALYLCASSLGQGPYEQYFGPGTRLTVT.

The chain employs TRBV27 and TRBJ1-5; D ambiguous. This CDR3 contains 16 residues. Germline V gene sequence: CDR1 MNHEY, CDR2 SMNVEV (reference sequence). Deletions cut 5 bases from V and 6 bases from J, with 20 bases between. The CDR3 sequence is CASSPTSLGKTQPQHF. As DNA, the CDR3 is TGTGCCAGCAGTCCCACTTCCCTCGGGAAAACTCAGCCCCAGCATTTT.

The chain employs TRBV7-2 and TRBJ2-5; 12 nucleotides line up with TRBD1. J was trimmed by 4 bases and V by 6 bases; bases with no gene match: 6. This CDR3 has 15 amino acids. CDR1 and CDR2 (germline): SGHTA, FQGNSA. CDR3 amino acids: CASRSPGQGAETQYF. The CDR3 DNA follows: TGTGCCAGCAGATCACCGGGACAGGGGGCAGAGACCCAGTACTTC.

The chain employs TRBV15 and TRBJ1-5; D gene ambiguous. Deletions cut 1 base from V and 0 bases from J, with 7 bases between. There are 15 residues in the CDR3. From germline, CDR1 is LNHNV and CDR2 YYDKDF (reference sequence). The chain's CDR3 is CATSRGRDSNQPQHF. The CDR3 DNA reads TGTGCCACCAGCAGAGGGAGGGATAGCAATCAGCCCCAGCATTTT. Filled out from reference TRBV15 and TRBJ1-5, the complete variable domain reads DAMVIQNPRYQVTQFGKPVTLSCSQTLNHNVMYWYQQKSSQAPKLLFHYYDKDFNNEADTPDNFQSRRPNTSFCFLDIRSPGLGDTAMYLCATSRGRDSNQPQHFGDGTRLSIL.

The rearrangement uses TRBV30 and TRBJ2-7, with 8 bases lining up with TRBD1. This CDR3 is 12 amino acids long. V trimming: 4 bases; J trimming: 7 bases; junction bases outside the gene matches: 6. The germline V gene encodes CDR1 GTSNPN and CDR2 SVGIG (reference sequence). The CDR3 DNA follows: TGTGCCTGGACTACAGGGGGAAGGGAGCAGTACTTC. It encodes CAWTTGGREQYF.

The V call is TRBV4-3, the J call TRBJ2-7; 11 nucleotides match TRBD2. The CDR3 has 19 amino acids. Germline V gives CDR1 LGHNA, CDR2 YSLEER. Germline trimming cut 0 bases from V and 4 bases from J; bases unmatched to any gene: 14. DNA of the CDR3: TGCGCCAGCAGCCAAGATAGCCCCAGATCTAGCGGGGGGAAATACGAGCAGTACTTC. This sequence encodes CASSQDSPRSSGGKYEQYF.

This clone was counted once. This sequence joins TRBV11-2 and TRBJ2-1; the match to TRBD2 covers 8 bases. The germline gives CDR1 SGHAT, CDR2 FQNNGV. This CDR3 spans 15 amino acids. V was pared by 1 base and J by 9 bases, with 8 bases of the junction left unmatched. The CDR3 sequence is CASSLGAGAGAEQFF. CDR3 DNA: TGTGCCAGCAGCTTAGGAGCGGGGGCTGGGGCTGAGCAGTTCTTC.

The gene calls are TRBV24-1 and TRBJ2-3; D possibly corresponds to TRBD1 (6 bases). The CDR3 loop spans 17 amino acids. V was cut by 3 bases and J by 1 base, with 16 bases left in between. Germline V CDR1 and CDR2: KGHDR, SFDVKD. The CDR3 here is CATSDPEPGVGTDTQYF. CDR3 nucleotides: TGTGCCACCAGTGATCCTGAACCAGGGGTGGGCACAGATACGCAGTATTTT.

The chain carries TRBV4-2 and TRBJ2-7, with 9 positions matching TRBD2. CDR3 length: 19 amino acids. Germline lookup yields CDR1 LGHNA and CDR2 YNFKEQ. V was clipped by 0 bases and J by 2 bases; unmatched bases: 14. CDR3 sequence reads: CASSQDSGSSSGGTYEQYF. CDR3 sequence (DNA): TGTGCCAGCAGCCAAGATTCGGGAAGCAGTAGCGGGGGAACCTACGAGCAGTACTTC.

V usage is TRBV14 and J usage is TRBJ1-1, with TRBD1 as a possible D gene (5 bases). CDR3 length equals 16 residues. V lost 1 base and J 7 bases, leaving 19 bases between the germline ends. CDR1 is SGHDN and CDR2 is FVKESK in the germline V gene. In nucleotides, the CDR3 is TGTGCCAGCAGCCAAGGATCTTTTGTCCCGGGGGATGAAGCTTTCTTT. It encodes CASSQGSFVPGDEAFF.

The chain has TRBV24-1 and TRBJ2-3, with 9 bases that match TRBD1. Germline V gene data show CDR1 as KGHDR and CDR2 as SFDVKD. The CDR3 length is 15 residues. The V segment lost 2 bases and the J segment 3 bases; nucleotides outside the gene matches: 2. The CDR3 sequence: CATSDSGTGTDTQYF. CDR3 nucleotide sequence: TGTGCCACCAGTGATTCCGGGACAGGGACAGATACGCAGTATTTT.

This chain uses TRBV9 with TRBJ2-1, with a weak D call TRBD2 (6 bases). This CDR3 region has 17 residues. V gave up 0 bases and J gave up 0 bases, with 13 bases separating them. Germline V gene lookup returns CDR1 SGDLS and CDR2 YYNGEE. The CDR3 loop is CASSVAGTGSSYNEQFF. CDR3 DNA sequence: TGTGCCAGCAGCGTAGCCGGGACCGGGAGCTCCTACAATGAGCAGTTCTTC.

The V call is TRBV7-2, the J call TRBJ2-1; 8 nucleotides agree with TRBD2. This CDR3 has 15 amino acids. The junction had 4 bases not matched to a gene; V was cut back by 2 bases and J by 4 bases. Per germline, CDR1 SGHTA and CDR2 FQGNSA. The chain's CDR3 is CASSLLLADYNEQFF. The CDR3 bases are TGTGCCAGCAGCTTACTACTAGCGGATTACAATGAGCAGTTCTTC.

This clone is a singleton in its sample. This chain links TRBV7-9 with TRBJ1-4, with 7 bases lining up with TRBD1. V was clipped by 6 bases and J by 3 bases; unmatched bases: 7. The CDR3 contains 15 residues. Germline CDR1 SEHNR, CDR2 FQNEAQ (reference sequence). The CDR3 sequence: CASSLPGQSNEKLFF. CDR3 coding DNA: TGTGCCAGCAGTTTACCGGGACAGTCTAATGAAAAACTGTTTTTT.

The chain carries TRBV11-1 and TRBJ2-1, with TRBD1 matching over 12 bases. The length of the CDR3 is 16 residues. Losses at the gene ends were 1 base for V and 8 bases for J; bases not matched to a gene: 6. Germline assignment: CDR1 SGHAT and CDR2 FQDESV (reference sequence). DNA for the CDR3: TGTGCCAGCAGCTTAGGGCCGGGACAGGGGGCAGATGAGCAGTTCTTC. Amino acids: CASSLGPGQGADEQFF.

This clone showed up just a few times. This sequence joins TRBV18 and TRBJ2-2, with TRBD2 matching 11 bases. Germline V gene data show CDR1 as KGHSH and CDR2 as LQKENI. This CDR3 spans 17 amino acids. Trimming at V came to 0 bases and at J to 6 bases, leaving 6 bases not matched to a gene. CDR3 bases: TGTGCCAGCTCACCACCGACTAGCGGGGCCTTCCCCGGGGAGCTGTTTTTT. This encodes CASSPPTSGAFPGELFF. Filled out from reference TRBV18 and TRBJ2-2, the complete variable domain reads NAGVMQNPRHLVRRRGQEARLRCSPMKGHSHVYWYRQLPEEGLKFMVYLQKENIIDESGMPKERFSAEFPKEGPSILRIQQVVRGDSAAYFCASSPPTSGAFPGELFFGEGSRLTVL.

This clone occurred a few times. This sequence joins TRBV2 and TRBJ1-3, with TRBD1 matching 8 bases. V was pared by 2 bases and J by 8 bases, with 8 bases of the junction left unmatched. The CDR3 runs 15 residues. CDR1 and CDR2 from the germline V gene are SNHLY and FYNNEI. CDR3 nucleotide sequence: TGTGCCAGCAGTGAAATTCTAGGACAGGGATACACCATATATTTT. Translated: CASSEILGQGYTIYF. Looking up the rest from reference TRBV2 and TRBJ1-3 gives the full variable domain: EPEVTQTPSHQVTQMGQEVILRCVPISNHLYFYWYRQILGQKVEFLVSFYNNEISEKSEIFDDQFSVERPDGSNFTLKIRSTKLEDSAMYFCASSEILGQGYTIYFGEGSWLTVV.

V usage is TRBV7-9 and J usage is TRBJ2-2, with 7 bases matching TRBD1. CDR3 length equals 16 residues. Per germline, CDR1 SEHNR and CDR2 FQNEAQ (reference sequence). V gave up 7 bases and J gave up 2 bases; unmatched junction bases: 10. Written as DNA, the CDR3 is TGTGCCAGCATCGATCGGGACAGTGAAAACACCGGGGAGCTGTTTTTT. It yields the protein CASIDRDSENTGELFF.